The 30 T cell receptor beta chains reported below all come from one sample, sequenced in a study of T cell responses to AZD1222 COVID-19 vaccine (dated by TCRdb to 2020 to 2023). The label giving this sample's time point can be read as: about 28 days (+/-7) after the second vaccine dose. Library preparation was by the immunoSEQ multiplex PCR assay. TCRdb limited this immuneACCESS table to in-frame rearrangements with V and J called. A share of clones is missing; checked studies link under half to unresolved V genes, and the rest is unexplained. The sample table lists tens of thousands of clones, around 80% of them with a count of one. Of the sample, about 3.7% falls within the top ten clones. The material was peripheral blood, obtained 28 days after the second AZD1222 dose. These receptors all stem from an adult who received the AZD1222 COVID-19 vaccine.

The chain uses TRBV20-1 and TRBJ1-2; a weak D match, TRBD1 (6 bases). CDR1 is DFQATT and CDR2 is SNEGSKA in the germline V gene (reference sequence). There are 11 residues in the CDR3. V was pared by 6 bases and J by 8 bases, with 13 bases between. As DNA, the CDR3 is TGCAGTGCCATAACAGGGATCGGCTACACCTTC. This codes for CSAITGIGYTF.

V gene TRBV11-2 combines with J gene TRBJ1-4; tentatively, D is TRBD1 (6 bases). The CDR3 runs 15 residues. The germline V gene encodes CDR1 SGHAT and CDR2 FQNNGV. V was cut by 0 bases and J by 6 bases, with 11 bases left in between. The CDR3 DNA reads as TGTGCCAGCAGCTTAGATGGGCAGGGGCATGAAAAACTGTTTTTT. The encoded protein is CASSLDGQGHEKLFF.

This clone was observed a handful of times. CDR3 sequence reads: CASSSGQISYNEQFF. As DNA, the CDR3 is TGCGCCAGCAGCTCAGGACAAATCAGCTACAATGAGCAGTTCTTC. The chain is built from TRBV5-1 and TRBJ2-1, with a tentative D call TRBD1 (5 bases). This CDR3 has 15 residues. V was clipped by 3 bases and J by 3 bases, with 13 bases between them. Germline V lookup: CDR1 SGHRS, CDR2 YFSETQ.

This rearrangement joins TRBV12-3 or TRBV12-4 to TRBJ1-2, with D unresolved. V lost 1 base and J lost 8, with 11 bases in between. CDR3 length: 13 residues. CDR3 nucleotides: TGTGCCAGCAGTTTAGGGCAGGTCGGGGGCTACACCTTC. Protein: CASSLGQVGGYTF.

The rearrangement uses TRBV30 and TRBJ1-6, with TRBD1 matching over 9 bases. Unmatched junction bases numbered 3, after V lost 4 bases and J lost 8 bases. Germline assignment: CDR1 GTSNPN and CDR2 SVGIG (reference sequence). The CDR3 runs to 13 residues. Here the CDR3 reads CAWTRQGDSPLHF. CDR3 in DNA: TGTGCCTGGACGAGACAGGGGGATTCACCCCTCCACTTT.

The rearrangement joins TRBV6-2 or TRBV6-3 to TRBJ1-1; a possible D gene is TRBD1 (6 bases). The germline gives CDR1 MNHEY, CDR2 SVGEGT. V lost 4 bases and J lost 5, with 26 bases in between. The CDR3 is 18 amino acids. The CDR3 region is CASSSPGGAGRVRTEAFF. For the CDR3, the DNA is TGTGCCAGCAGTTCGCCGGGGGGGGCTGGTCGGGTGAGGACTGAAGCTTTCTTT.

The chain carries TRBV3-1 (or the pseudogene TRBV3-2) and TRBJ2-2; 8 bases map to TRBD2. From germline, CDR1 is LGHDT and CDR2 YNNKEL (reference sequence). The CDR3 sequence is 17 residues long. Trimming took 4 bases from V and 4 from J; bases not matched to a gene: 11. This CDR3 is CASSPRPGGSITGELFF. DNA of the CDR3: TGTGCCAGCAGCCCCCGACCGGGGGGGAGTATCACCGGGGAGCTGTTTTTT.

The chain recombines TRBV11-1 with TRBJ2-2; 9 nucleotides align to TRBD2. This CDR3 is built from 15 residues. Germline CDR1 SGHAT, CDR2 FQDESV (reference sequence). V shed 5 bases and J 3 bases; nucleotides not matched to a gene: 4. CDR3 protein: CASSRGGADTGELFF. The CDR3 DNA is TGTGCCAGCAGCCGCGGGGGGGCTGACACCGGGGAGCTGTTTTTT.

The V and J genes are TRBV5-1 and TRBJ1-1; D unresolved. V was trimmed by 3 bases and J by 0 bases, leaving 9 bases between them. CDR3 size: 14 residues. Germline CDR1 and CDR2: SGHRS and YFSETQ. CDR3 region: CASSSGPMNTEAFF. The DNA of the CDR3 is TGCGCCAGCAGCTCAGGCCCCATGAACACTGAAGCTTTCTTT.

The genes are TRBV28 and TRBJ2-7, with 9 nucleotides matching TRBD1. The germline gives CDR1 MDHEN, CDR2 SYDVKM. The CDR3 has 15 amino acids. Trimming removed 3 bases from V and 5 bases from J; junction bases left unmatched: 8. CDR3 nucleotides: TGTGCCAGCAGTTTCGTGGGACAGGGCCTTAACGAGCAGTACTTC. Residues: CASSFVGQGLNEQYF.

The chain is built from TRBV10-2 and TRBJ1-2; D ambiguous. The CDR3 is 13 residues long. The ends were cut back, 3 bases at V and 6 bases at J, with 11 bases in the middle. CDR1 WSHSY and CDR2 SAAADI come from the germline V gene. The CDR3 coding sequence is TGCGCCAGCAGTGATTGGAGGTATCATGGCTACACCTTC. It is translated as CASSDWRYHGYTF.

The chain couples TRBV19 to TRBJ1-2, with 7 bases that match TRBD1. The J segment lost 8 bases and the V segment lost 5 bases, leaving 17 bases of the junction unmatched. In germline, CDR1 is LNHDA, CDR2 SQIVND (reference sequence). The CDR3 totals 16 residues. CDR3: CASSPPGGPGGGGYTF. CDR3 bases: TGTGCCAGTAGTCCCCCTGGGGGACCAGGGGGAGGAGGCTACACCTTC. The full variable domain, in which reference TRBV19 and TRBJ1-2 provide the parts outside the CDR3, is DGGITQSPKYLFRKEGQNVTLSCEQNLNHDAMYWYRQDPGQGLRLIYYSQIVNDFQKGDIAEGYSVSREKKESFPLTVTSAQKNPTAFYLCASSPPGGPGGGGYTFGSGTRLTVV.

This chain connects TRBV5-1 to TRBJ1-2; no clear D. The germline V gene has CDR1 SGHRS and CDR2 YFSETQ. V shed 4 bases and J shed 0 bases, with 7 bases lying between them. This CDR3 is built from 13 residues. The CDR3 coding sequence is TGCGCCAGCAGCCCGACGGCTAACTATGGCTACACCTTC. Residues: CASSPTANYGYTF.

CDR3 DNA sequence: TGTGCCAGCTCAGACTCCAGCGGGACGCATAAAGAGACCCAGTACTTC. Its translation: CASSDSSGTHKETQYF. The chain links TRBV18 to TRBJ2-5, with 7 positions matching TRBD2. The germline V gene has CDR1 KGHSH and CDR2 LQKENI. V lost 5 bases to trimming and J lost 3 bases; unmatched junction nucleotides: 12. The CDR3 has 16 amino acids.

This clone was counted a few times. The chain has TRBV3-1 (or the pseudogene TRBV3-2) and TRBJ1-2, with TRBD1 matching over 9 bases. V shed 7 bases and J 2 bases; nucleotides not matched to a gene: 11. Per the germline V gene, CDR1 is LGHDT and CDR2 is YNNKEL (reference sequence). CDR3 length equals 16 residues. CDR3 protein: CASNSGRGQGNYGYTF. The DNA for the CDR3 is TGTGCCAGCAACAGCGGCCGGGGACAGGGAAACTATGGCTACACCTTC.

The rearrangement joins TRBV28 to TRBJ1-2; D call uncertain. Looked up from germline, CDR1 is MDHEN and CDR2 is SYDVKM. Trimming took off 5 bases at V and 5 bases at J, with 9 bases between the two ends. The CDR3 runs 12 residues. The CDR3 DNA reads TGTGCCAGCAGTGCGGGTCCTTATGGCTACACCTTC. Translation: CASSAGPYGYTF.

The V gene is TRBV6-4, the J gene TRBJ1-5; 7 nucleotides align to TRBD1. Germline CDR1 MRHNA, CDR2 SNTAGT. Unmatched junction bases numbered 8, after V lost 6 bases and J lost 6 bases. The CDR3 consists of 14 residues. The DNA of the CDR3 is TGTGCCAGCAGCCCCAACAGGGGCGGTCAGCCCCAGCATTTT. Amino acids: CASSPNRGGQPQHF.

This sequence joins TRBV9 and TRBJ1-3, with a tentative D call TRBD1 (6 bases). Trimming left V 4 bases short and J 0 bases short, with 11 bases between. Germline CDR1 and CDR2: SGDLS and YYNGEE. This CDR3 has 15 residues. CDR3 nucleotide sequence: TGTGCCAGCAGCTCCGGGACAATCTCTGGAAACACCATATATTTT. This sequence encodes CASSSGTISGNTIYF.

The table lists this clone with a count of one. This chain uses TRBV5-4 with TRBJ1-5; D is unclear. In germline, CDR1 is SGHNT, CDR2 YYREEE (reference sequence). Trimming took off 0 bases at V and 5 bases at J, with 12 bases between the two ends. This CDR3 has 15 residues. In DNA form, the CDR3 reads TGTGCCAGCAGCTTGGAACCGGGTCGGGATCAGCCCCAGCATTTT. This codes for CASSLEPGRDQPQHF.

This clone was observed a handful of times. V usage is TRBV18 and J usage is TRBJ2-2; D possibly corresponds to TRBD1 (6 bases). This CDR3 comprises 16 residues. V dropped 0 bases and J dropped 2 bases, with 10 bases sitting between them. The germline CDR1 and CDR2 sequences are KGHSH and LQKENI. The CDR3 protein is CASSPPRTDNTGELFF. The CDR3 DNA follows: TGTGCCAGCTCACCACCCCGGACAGACAACACCGGGGAGCTGTTTTTT.

J is TRBJ2-1 and V is TRBV11-2, with D hard to call. The CDR3 totals 13 residues. The germline gives CDR1 SGHAT, CDR2 FQNNGV. V was pared by 0 bases and J by 5 bases, with 5 bases between. CDR3 residues: CASSLDTNNEQFF. As DNA, the CDR3 is TGTGCCAGCAGCTTAGACACCAACAATGAGCAGTTCTTC.

The chain uses TRBV13 and TRBJ1-3; D remains unclear. V shed 4 bases and J shed 0 bases, with 10 bases lying between them. The germline V gene encodes CDR1 PRHDT and CDR2 FYEKMQ (reference sequence). The CDR3 is 15 residues long. CDR3 coding DNA: TGTGCCAGCAGCTGGGGTCCAGGCTCTGGAAACACCATATATTTT. This sequence encodes CASSWGPGSGNTIYF.

This sequence joins TRBV12-3 or TRBV12-4 and TRBJ1-2, with D tentatively TRBD1 (5 bases). V dropped 6 bases and J dropped 8 bases, with 13 bases sitting between them. The CDR3 contains 12 residues. CDR3 sequence reads: CASRDQGYGYTF. The CDR3 DNA is TGTGCCAGCAGGGACCAGGGATACGGCTACACCTTC.

The rearrangement joins TRBV7-2 to TRBJ2-3; 7 bases are shared with TRBD2. CDR3 size: 17 residues. The V gene end was trimmed by 0 bases and the J gene end by 5 bases; junction bases not matched to a gene: 11. Germline loops: CDR1 SGHTA, CDR2 FQGNSA. Written as DNA, the CDR3 is TGTGCCAGCAGCTTAGCGAGGCCGGGAGGAAGTGGAGATACGCAGTATTTT. Translated, it gives CASSLARPGGSGDTQYF.

There are a few counts of this clone. The chain combines TRBV7-3 with TRBJ1-1, with no clear D. The CDR3 contains 13 residues. The V end was cut by 3 bases, the J end by 3 bases, with 8 bases between. Per germline, CDR1 SGHTA and CDR2 FQGTGA. CDR3 nucleotide sequence: TGTGCCAGCAGCTTGATGGGGTACACTGAAGCTTTCTTT. Its protein product is CASSLMGYTEAFF. Complete variable domain (other parts from reference TRBV7-3 and TRBJ1-1): GAGVSQTPSNKVTEKGKYVELRCDPISGHTALYWYRQSLGQGPEFLIYFQGTGAADDSGLPNDRFFAVRPEGSVSTLKIQRTERGDSAVYLCASSLMGYTEAFFGQGTRLTVV.

In DNA form, the CDR3 reads TGTGCCACCGGACAGGGGAGGGCGGATGGCTACACCTTC. Residues: CATGQGRADGYTF. This chain links TRBV28 with TRBJ1-2; 9 bases are a match to TRBD1. Trimming at V came to 10 bases and at J to 6 bases, leaving 9 bases not matched to a gene. The CDR3 sequence is 13 residues long. Germline CDR1 reads MDHEN; CDR2 reads SYDVKM.

This chain joins TRBV19 and TRBJ2-1; TRBD2 agrees at 7 bases. In germline, CDR1 is LNHDA, CDR2 SQIVND (reference sequence). V shed 8 bases, J shed 3 bases, and the junction held 10 bases outside the gene matches. CDR3 length equals 15 residues. The DNA of the CDR3 is TGTGCCAGTCTAGCCCCTAGCGGCGGCTACAATGAGCAGTTCTTC. The encoded protein is CASLAPSGGYNEQFF.

The V gene is TRBV7-2, the J gene TRBJ2-2; 7 bases agree with TRBD2. This CDR3 is 18 amino acids long. The germline V gene has CDR1 SGHTA and CDR2 FQGNSA. J lost 4 bases, V lost 1 base, and 12 bases had no gene match. CDR3 sequence reads: CASSLVVIGGGGTGELFF. Here the CDR3 DNA reads TGTGCCAGCAGCTTAGTCGTAATTGGTGGGGGGGGCACCGGGGAGCTGTTTTTT.

V is TRBV6-5 and J is TRBJ1-1; no clear D gene. Germline lookup yields CDR1 MNHEY and CDR2 SVGAGI. V lost 6 bases, J lost 0 bases, and 14 bases lay in between. The CDR3 spans 15 residues. CDR3 in amino acids: CASRSQSLVNTEAFF. The CDR3 DNA follows: TGTGCCAGCAGGTCCCAAAGTCTGGTGAACACTGAAGCTTTCTTT.

V gene TRBV28 combines with J gene TRBJ1-2; TRBD1 is a possible D gene (6 bases). The germline gives CDR1 MDHEN, CDR2 SYDVKM. V shed 6 bases and J shed 4 bases, with 18 bases lying between them. The CDR3 consists of 15 residues. The CDR3 region is CASRSGTPATYGYTF. In DNA form, the CDR3 reads TGTGCCAGCAGAAGCGGGACACCCGCAACCTATGGCTACACCTTC.